Listed here are 10 T cell receptor beta chains from one sample, sequenced in a study of blood T cell repertoires in COVID-19. Assay: immunoSEQ multiplex PCR; the TCRdb copy retains only in-frame clones and omits some. This table holds some 450,000 clones, approximately 90% found once. Sequencing was performed on peripheral blood. The receptors originated from a woman aged 45 to 65 with COVID-19, enrolled during active disease.

V and J are TRBV18 and TRBJ2-7, with 9 bases lining up with TRBD1. Germline lookup yields CDR1 KGHSH and CDR2 LQKENI. The CDR3 is made up of 15 amino acids. With V trimmed by 4 bases and J by 6 bases, 10 bases remained unmatched. CDR3 residues: CASSRTGQGIAEQYF. DNA for the CDR3: TGTGCCAGCTCACGGACGGGACAGGGAATCGCCGAGCAGTACTTC.

The chain links TRBV5-1 to TRBJ1-2; no definite D call. V lost 4 bases and J 0 bases, leaving 10 bases between the germline ends. In germline, CDR1 is SGHRS, CDR2 YFSETQ. The CDR3 is 14 residues long. CDR3 in amino acids: CASSPVDANYGYTF. CDR3 coding DNA: TGCGCCAGCAGCCCGGTTGATGCTAACTATGGCTACACCTTC.

The chain has TRBV11-2 and TRBJ2-2; TRBD2 might be the D (5 bases). The germline gives CDR1 SGHAT, CDR2 FQNNGV. V was cut by 5 bases and J by 5 bases, with 12 bases left in between. The CDR3 covers 14 residues. The CDR3 loop reads CASSQVARTGELFF. In nucleotides, the CDR3 is TGTGCCAGCAGCCAGGTAGCGAGGACCGGGGAGCTGTTTTTT.

The chain recombines TRBV5-6 with TRBJ1-1, with D hard to call. The CDR3 has 12 residues. Germline loops: CDR1 SGHDT, CDR2 YYEEEE. V was pared by 2 bases and J by 5 bases, with 7 bases between. The CDR3 here is CASSFGHTEAFF. The CDR3 bases are TGTGCCAGCAGCTTCGGTCATACTGAAGCTTTCTTT.

This CDR3 reads CASSFFNWADTQYF. DNA for the CDR3: TGTGCCAGCAGCTTCTTTAACTGGGCGGATACGCAGTATTTT. The chain recombines TRBV7-9 with TRBJ2-3; D unresolved. Trimming removed 3 bases from V and 6 bases from J, with 13 bases in between. Germline values: CDR1 SEHNR, CDR2 FQNEAQ (reference sequence). The length of the CDR3 is 14 residues.

The CDR3 bases are TGCGCCAGCAGCTTGAGGCAGGAGGGGAGCACTGAAGCTTTCTTT. Translating gives CASSLRQEGSTEAFF. V gene TRBV5-1 combines with J gene TRBJ1-1, with a weak D call TRBD1 (5 bases). The CDR3 sequence is 15 residues long. Trimming removed 1 base from V and 4 bases from J, with 14 bases in between. CDR1 SGHRS and CDR2 YFSETQ come from the germline V gene.

CDR3 amino acids: CASSRSTGTGPTDTQYF. The DNA for the CDR3 is TGTGCCAGCAGCCGCTCGACCGGGACAGGGCCCACAGATACGCAGTATTTT. The chain is built from TRBV9 and TRBJ2-3, with 9 bases aligning to TRBD1. This CDR3 has 17 amino acids. CDR1 and CDR2 (germline): SGDLS, YYNGEE. Losses at the gene ends were 4 bases for V and 2 bases for J; bases not matched to a gene: 11. Based on the CDR3 plus reference TRBV9 and TRBJ2-3, the full variable domain is DSGVTQTPKHLITATGQRVTLRCSPRSGDLSVYWYQQSLDQGLQFLIQYYNGEERAKGNILERFSAQQFPDLHSELNLSSLELGDSALYFCASSRSTGTGPTDTQYFGPGTRLTVL.

The chain employs TRBV15 and TRBJ1-3, with D uncertain. Germline V gene lookup returns CDR1 LNHNV and CDR2 YYDKDF (reference sequence). The germline V and J ends were trimmed by 1 base and 2 bases, with 15 bases remaining between them. This CDR3 region has 17 residues. The DNA of the CDR3 is TGTGCCACCAGCAGAGGCCAGACTCGGTCGGCTGGAAACACCATATATTTT. Residues: CATSRGQTRSAGNTIYF.

The chain joins TRBV3-1 (or the pseudogene TRBV3-2) to TRBJ1-2; tentative D call: TRBD1 (5 bases). The CDR3 length is 15 residues. Between the trimmed V and J ends, which lost 3 bases and 6 bases, there was a span of 17 bases. Per germline, CDR1 LGHDT and CDR2 YNNKEL (reference sequence). The CDR3 here is CASSQEGRKKNGYTF. The CDR3 DNA follows: TGTGCCAGCAGCCAGGAGGGGAGGAAGAAGAATGGCTACACCTTC.

Of note for this clone: A junction boundary mismatches the germline segment, possibly from a read error. This chain connects TRBV3-1 (or the pseudogene TRBV3-2) to TRBJ1-2, with D unclear. Germline V gene lookup returns CDR1 LGHDT and CDR2 YNNKEL (reference sequence). This CDR3 is built from 14 residues. The CDR3 DNA follows: TGTGCCAGCACCCAAGGGAGGGCCAGCTATGGCTACACCTTC. This sequence encodes CASTQGRASYGYTF.